This is a list of T cell receptor beta chains from one sample in a study of T cells in localized non-small cell lung cancer. Sequencing was performed with immunoSEQ multiplex PCR; in TCRdb, only in-frame clones are kept and a portion is missing. The data contain 1,500 to 2,000 clones, under 25% of them singletons. Sequencing was performed on normal lung tissue next to the tumor, taken before any cancer treatment. All receptors come from a female donor at least 60 years old with stage I squamous cell lung carcinoma. CDR3s include the opening cysteine and the closing phenylalanine or tryptophan. D genes are given only for firm matches. Only part of the rows carry a size: once, few, many, or a class if the clone is expanded.

D gene,clone size,CDR3 length,J gene,V gene,CDR3 DNA,CDR3 protein
NA,large,15,TRBJ2-1,TRBV19,TGTGCCAGTAGTGCCGAGACTAGTCCTGGGGATGAGCAGTTCTTC,CASSAETSPGDEQFF
NA,few,16,TRBJ1-1,TRBV12-2,TGTGCCAGCCGCTTAGCCCATCGGGGGGCGAACACTGAAGCTTTCTTT,CASRLAHRGANTEAFF
TRBD2,NA,16,TRBJ2-3,TRBV9,TGTGCCAGCAGCGGCCGAGCGGGGGTGCCCGGCGATACGCAGTATTTT,CASSGRAGVPGDTQYF
NA,NA,15,TRBJ1-4,TRBV30,TGTGCTTCGGAGCCGGGATTTGCAACTAATGAAAAACTGTTTTTT,CASEPGFATNEKLFF
NA,NA,17,TRBJ2-7,TRBV11-3,TGTGCCAGCAGCTTAACTTCTGGGGCAGGGGGGTTTTACGAGCAGTACTTC,CASSLTSGAGGFYEQYF
TRBD1,NA,15,TRBJ1-6,TRBV11-3,TGTGCCAGCAGCTCGGGACAGGGGAGTTGGTCACCCCTCCACTTT,CASSSGQGSWSPLHF
TRBD1,NA,15,TRBJ1-1,TRBV18,TGTGCCAGCTCCGGACAGGGAGGTCTCCACACTGAAGCTTTCTTT,CASSGQGGLHTEAFF
TRBD2,NA,16,TRBJ2-5,TRBV9,TGTGCCAGCAGCCCACCTAGCGGGGGGCTCCAAGAGACCCAGTACTTC,CASSPPSGGLQETQYF
NA,NA,17,TRBJ2-7,TRBV12-5,TGTGCTAGTGGTCCCCCGGTGTTGGGTCCGACTTCCTACGAGCAGTACTTC,CASGPPVLGPTSYEQYF
NA,NA,16,TRBJ1-4,TRBV5-1,TGCGCCAGCAGCCCCGGGGCAGGACCTACTAATGAAAAACTGTTTTTT,CASSPGAGPTNEKLFF
TRBD1,NA,14,TRBJ1-1,TRBV29-1,TGCAGCGTTCGTCCCGGGACAGGAGCCCCTGAAGCTTTCTTT,CSVRPGTGAPEAFF
NA,medium-sized,14,TRBJ2-5,TRBV11-3,TGTGCCAGCAGCTTGGGGTTGTCCTCGGGGACCCAGTACTTC,CASSLGLSSGTQYF
NA,few,13,TRBJ1-1,TRBV19,TGTGCCAGTAGTATAAGGGGACTCGCTGAAGCTTTCTTT,CASSIRGLAEAFF
TRBD2,NA,18,TRBJ2-2,TRBV9,TGTGCCAGCAGCGGTGGACTAGCGGGGGGAGAGAGAACCGGGGAGCTGTTTTTT,CASSGGLAGGERTGELFF
NA,medium-sized,13,TRBJ1-2,TRBV23-1,TGCGCCAGCAGGGATAGGGGGATCTATGGCTACACCTTC,CASRDRGIYGYTF
NA,few,12,TRBJ1-1,TRBV6-1,TGTGCCAGCAGTGAAGTGAGGACTGAAGCTTTCTTT,CASSEVRTEAFF
NA,medium-sized,14,TRBJ2-7,TRBV9,TGTGCCAGCAGCGAATCAGGGTCCATCTACGAGCAGTACTTC,CASSESGSIYEQYF
TRBD2,medium-sized,16,TRBJ2-5,TRBV11-3,TGTGCCAGCAGCTTCGTAGCGGGGGGGCGAGAAGAGACCCAGTACTTC,CASSFVAGGREETQYF
TRBD1,NA,14,TRBJ1-2,TRBV19,TGTGCCAGTAGAGACAGGGGAATGAACTATGGCTACACCTTC,CASRDRGMNYGYTF
TRBD1,NA,15,TRBJ2-7,TRBV27,TGTGCCAGCAGGAATACAGGGGGCGGATTCTACGAGCAGTACTTC,CASRNTGGGFYEQYF
NA,NA,15,TRBJ2-6,TRBV7-5,TGTGCCAGCAGCGCGGTCCCCTCTGGGGCCAACGTCCTGACTTTC,CASSAVPSGANVLTF
NA,NA,13,TRBJ1-2,TRBV19,TGTGCCAGTGACCTGGGGCGGAACTATGGCTACACCTTC,CASDLGRNYGYTF
NA,NA,12,TRBJ1-5,TRBV30,TGTGCCTGGAGCGACACAGGTCAGCCCCAGCATTTT,CAWSDTGQPQHF
NA,NA,16,TRBJ2-2,TRBV19,TGTGCCAGTAGTATCGTTAGGGTTGGGAGGACCGGGGAGCTGTTTTTT,CASSIVRVGRTGELFF
NA,NA,14,TRBJ1-2,TRBV11-3,TGTGCCAGCAGCGCAGGGACCCCTAACTATGGCTACACCTTC,CASSAGTPNYGYTF
NA,medium-sized,14,TRBJ2-7,TRBV11-3,TGTGCCAGCAGCGCAGGAGGGGTGGGCTACGAGCAGTACTTC,CASSAGGVGYEQYF
TRBD2,NA,12,TRBJ2-5,TRBV29-1,TGCAGCGTCCCTAGCGGGGGAGAGTCCCAGTACTTC,CSVPSGGESQYF
NA,NA,14,TRBJ1-1,TRBV5-1,TGCGCCAGCTCATACTCTGAGTGGGTTGGTGAAGCTTTCTTT,CASSYSEWVGEAFF
NA,few,17,TRBJ2-2,TRBV5-1,TGCGCCAGCAGCTTGGAGTTTCCCTGGGGGATTACCGGGGAGCTGTTTTTT,CASSLEFPWGITGELFF
TRBD2,medium-sized,14,TRBJ2-7,TRBV6-8,TGTGCCAGCAGCCCGGGTGGGGAGGGAAACGAGCAGTACTTC,CASSPGGEGNEQYF
TRBD1,few,14,TRBJ2-5,TRBV9,TGTGCCAGCAGCCCCTGGACAGGGGAAGAGACCCAGTACTTC,CASSPWTGEETQYF
TRBD1,medium-sized,12,TRBJ2-7,TRBV6-8,TGTGCCAGCAGTTCGGACAGGGGTGGGCAGTACTTC,CASSSDRGGQYF
TRBD2,NA,20,TRBJ2-3,TRBV14,TGTGCCAGCAGCCAACCTTCGAGACTAGCGGGGGGGCTAAGCACAGATACGCAGTATTTT,CASSQPSRLAGGLSTDTQYF
NA,NA,16,TRBJ1-2,TRBV11-3,TGTGCCAGCAGCTTCTTTCCAAGCAGAAAGACCTATGGCTACACCTTC,CASSFFPSRKTYGYTF
NA,NA,13,TRBJ1-2,TRBV6-8,TGTGCCACCCTGACAGATTTTAACTATGGCTACACCTTC,CATLTDFNYGYTF
NA,few,13,TRBJ2-5,TRBV10-2,TGCGCCAGCAGTTACCTCGGGGGAGAGACCCAGTACTTC,CASSYLGGETQYF
NA,few,13,TRBJ2-5,TRBV10-3,TGTGCCATCAGTGTAGCCCCGGACGGGACCCAGTACTTC,CAISVAPDGTQYF
NA,NA,14,TRBJ1-6,TRBV30,TGTGCCTGGAAGCCCAGCTCCTATAATTCACCCCTCCACTTT,CAWKPSSYNSPLHF
NA,NA,15,TRBJ2-1,TRBV6-8,TGTGCCATCATGACTCCGCTTTCGGGCTACAATGAGCAGTTCTTC,CAIMTPLSGYNEQFF
NA,few,16,TRBJ2-7,TRBV6-8,TGTGCCAGCAGTGTCTTCACTATTTATAGCTCCTACGAGCAGTACTTC,CASSVFTIYSSYEQYF
NA,large,13,TRBJ2-7,TRBV29-1,TGCAGCGTTGTCCCCAGCAGCTCCTACGAGCAGTACTTC,CSVVPSSSYEQYF
NA,few,15,TRBJ1-1,TRBV11-3,TGTGCCAGCAGCTACAAATACGTCGCCCCAGCTGAAGCTTTCTTT,CASSYKYVAPAEAFF
TRBD1,medium-sized,15,TRBJ1-1,TRBV12-5,TGTGCCAGCGGCTACCGGGACAGGAGGAACACTGAAGCTTTCTTT,CASGYRDRRNTEAFF
TRBD1,few,16,TRBJ1-3,TRBV7-1,TGTGCCAGCAGCTCCGGCCCCGCGGACAGGATCCACACCATATATTTT,CASSSGPADRIHTIYF
TRBD1,medium-sized,16,TRBJ2-7,TRBV11-3,TGTGCCAGCAGCTTATCAAGACAGGGGGCATCCTACGAGCAGTACTTC,CASSLSRQGASYEQYF
NA,few,13,TRBJ1-2,TRBV19,TGTGCCAGTAGTATGACGGGGGGCTTGGGCTACACCTTC,CASSMTGGLGYTF